This T cell receptor beta chain appears in the sequencing data of a study of graft-versus-host responses after intestinal transplantation (dated by TCRdb to about 2021). With respect to the entire study: The transplants that recipients received were multivisceral, liver-intestinal, or isolated intestinal. Every recipient was given anti-thymocyte globulin induction, then maintenance tacrolimus and steroids for 3 to 4 years. After intestinal transplantation, graft-versus-host and host-versus-graft alloreactive T cell clones were followed in the graft, circulation and bone marrow using bulk TCR-beta CDR3 sequencing. Samples from a few later patients were sequenced in-house on an Illumina MiSeq with MiXCR processing rather than by the commercial service. A peak of at least 4% donor T cells among recipient peripheral blood mononuclear cells was the definition used for donor T cell macrochimerism. Alloreactive clones were identified by sequencing pre-transplant mixed lymphocyte reaction products and comparing them with unstimulated pre-transplant donor and recipient T cells. The cohort enrolled some 25 intestinal transplant recipients including one retransplant, and a few patients lacking pretransplant specimens were excluded.

The time point label, read with the paper, signifies: cells obtained before transplantation from donor or recipient. CD3+CD4+ and CD3+CD8+ populations were FACS-sorted from unstimulated pre-transplant donor and recipient cells taken from spleen or lymph nodes. About this clone itself: Which antigen it targets is not known. The record has no base qualities; no much larger clone is one base away.

Receptors were amplified or captured by the immunoSEQ multiplex PCR assay. For most patients, genomic DNA was isolated with the Qiagen DNeasy Blood and Tissue Kit and shipped frozen to Adaptive Biotechnologies for TCR sequencing. Adaptive Biotechnologies carried out high-throughput TCR-beta CDR3 sequencing of genomic DNA for most patients. As for the authors' bioinformatics: TCR sequencing data for around 20 patients were retrieved from Adaptive's ImmunoSEQ software; a few other patients were processed with MiXCR and VDJtools. CD4 versus CD8 sorting errors were corrected by removing sequences found in both subsets at a frequency ratio below 5:1. CDR3 nucleotide sequences shared between donor and recipient were removed because their origin could not be assigned. To count as alloreactive, a clone needed at least 2-fold expansion over unstimulated cells and a minimum CFSE-low frequency of 0.002% (template counts) or 0.001% (read counts). Clones were considered mappable if detected in sequenced pre-transplant spleen, lymph node, or MLR CFSE-low populations of the donor or recipient. Cumulative frequency of alloreactive clones was calculated as a percentage of all sequences weighted by copy number. As stored in TCRdb, this immuneACCESS dataset retains in-frame rearrangements with V and J assigned. A fraction of the clones does not appear; measured against another copy, unresolved V genes explain less than half of the discrepancy, and the remainder lacks a known reason. V, J and clone size were drawn from that table, and D and trimming were deduced from the DNA. The sample table records tens of thousands of clones; approximately 89% of these occur just once. The top ten clones comprise 0.35% of the sample.

Overall study outcomes, separate from this receptor: Conclusions were limited by the relatively low number and heterogeneity of intestinal transplant patients. Patients with donor T cell macrochimerism had high GvH to HvG T cell clonal ratios in their allografts. GvH clones turned up in recipient bone marrow, with some appearing earlier in ileal mucosa or blood, a pattern consistent with an intestinal mucosal origin. Early after transplant, peak levels of circulating GvH clones were found to be associated with declines in HvG clones.

This sample comprised unstimulated CD4+ T cells sorted from spleen or lymph node cells, obtained before transplant. This clonotype originated in a human donor who was the organ donor for an intestinal transplant.

CDR3 sequence: CAISETQQGFGGNTIYF. The DNA is TGTGCCATCAGTGAGACACAACAGGGTTTCGGGGGAAACACCATATATTTT. This receptor chain uses TRBV10-3 and TRBJ1-3; the best D guess is TRBD1, with 6 bases matching. The CDR3 runs 17 residues from the cysteine to the phenylalanine. Solely the CDR3 DNA is kept, with 51 bases framed from the first base. From the germline V gene, CDR1 is ENHRY and CDR2 is SYGVKD. Cut back by 2 bases and 4 bases, the V and J ends lie 18 bases apart.